The TCR beta chain described here comes from a study of vaccination effects on CD4 cells after COVID-19. Study context: Either the BNT162b2 or mRNA-1273 vaccine was given to participants in two doses. Study-wide points: Just 1 of 255 vaccine-induced clones in healthy recipients was cross-reactive.

TCRdb keeps only in-frame clones here, not all; method: immunoSEQ multiplex PCR. The data show 20,000 to 25,000 clones, roughly four fifths seen once. Before sequencing, viral peptide pools were used by the ViraFEST assay to expand antigen-specific CD4+ T cells. Once cultured for around 11 days, the cells underwent separation to obtain CD4+ T cells. No vaccinee had earlier SARS-CoV-2 infection, and nucleocapsid antibodies were negative. With respect to this clone: The target antigen is unknown.

Trimming pared 3 bases from V and 4 bases from J, leaving 7 bases between. Germline loops: CDR1 SGHTA, CDR2 FQGNSA. CDR3 size: 13 residues. This TCR was recovered from a human donor who received a COVID-19 vaccine. This sequence joins TRBV7-2 and TRBJ1-5, with D unclear. This sample comprised CD4+ T cells from PBMCs cultured with HCoV-NL63 spike peptides, obtained before COVID-19 vaccination. The CDR3 here is CASSLGLNQPQHF. In nucleotides, the CDR3 is TGTGCCAGCAGCTTGGGCCTTAATCAGCCCCAGCATTTT.